A single sample is the source of the 2 T cell receptor beta chains below, sequenced in a study of T-cell memory formation after mild COVID-19. TCRdb fed the 5' RACE reads into MiXCR, producing one record per CDR3 protein. This sample has around 310,000 distinct CDR3 sequences, with 20% to 25% found just once. Sequencing was carried out using PBMCs or a T cell subset sorted from them (not recorded which). These receptors originate from a man younger than 35 who had mild COVID-19 (a few samples of this study predate the infection). Cell type and time point are not known.

In its sample, this clonotype was seen a few times. This chain joins TRBV19 and TRBJ2-1; 7 bases agree with TRBD2. Trimming cost V 7 bases and J 9 bases; bases outside gene matches: 12. Germline V gives CDR1 LNHDA, CDR2 SQIVND (reference sequence). The CDR3 is made up of 14 amino acids. The CDR3, as DNA: TGTGCCAGTATGGGCGGGAGCGAGGTTCTTGAGCAGTTCTTC. Residues: CASMGGSEVLEQFF.

The chain combines TRBV4-1 with TRBJ1-3; D gene uncertain. The CDR3 loop spans 15 amino acids. Germline V gives CDR1 MGHRA, CDR2 YSYEKL. The V and J ends lost 0 bases and 1 base respectively, with 7 bases between them. The CDR3 region has the DNA TGCGCCAGCAGCCAAGATCATGGGTCTGGAAACACCATATATTTT. Its translation: CASSQDHGSGNTIYF.